A selection of T cell receptor beta chains follows, all from one sample in a study of blood T cell repertoires in COVID-19. TCRdb's copy holds only in-frame clones and misses some; the assay was immunoSEQ multiplex PCR. The table shows 320,000 or so clones, with approximately 89% occurring only once. The material sequenced was PBMCs or T cells enriched from blood (not recorded which). Receptors were obtained from a man under 40 who had recovered from COVID-19. CDR3s include the opening cysteine and the closing phenylalanine or tryptophan. The order of the fields is J gene, clone size, V gene, D gene, CDR3 DNA, CDR3 protein. The D gene is left open where the match is weak. Clone sizes are given selectively: once, few, many, or a class where the clone is expanded.

>TRBJ2-3|.|TRBV5-1|TRBD2
TGCGCCAGCAGCTGGACTAGCGGGGACACAGATACGCAGTATTTT
CASSWTSGDTDTQYF
>TRBJ2-7|.|TRBV25-1|.
TGTGCCAGCAGTGTTGGGGTGAGACAGACCTACGAGCAGTACTTC
CASSVGVRQTYEQYF
>TRBJ1-3|.|TRBV12-3/TRBV12-4|.
TGTGCCAGCAGTTTAGCCGCTGGAAACACCATATATTTT
CASSLAAGNTIYF
>TRBJ1-1|.|TRBV6-5|TRBD1
TGTGCCAGTTTCCGGGACAGGGCCCGTAACACTGAAGCTTTCTTT
CASFRDRARNTEAFF
>TRBJ1-6|.|TRBV7-2|TRBD1
TGTGCCAGCAGCACGAGGACAGGGGGTAATTCACCCCTCCACTTT
CASSTRTGGNSPLHF
>TRBJ1-2|.|TRBV5-4|.
TGTGCCAGCAGCTTGGCTTCGGGGTTTAACTATGGCTACACCTTC
CASSLASGFNYGYTF
>TRBJ2-5|.|TRBV19|TRBD1
TGTGCCACTGGGACAGGGCGAGAGACCCAGTACTTC
CATGTGRETQYF
>TRBJ2-7|.|TRBV7-2|TRBD1
TGTGCCAGCAGCTTAAATAGGGGGCCCTACGAGCAGTACTTC
CASSLNRGPYEQYF
>TRBJ1-5|.|TRBV7-9|TRBD1
TGTGCCAGCAGCCCGGGTGGACAGGGAAATCAGCCCCAGCATTTT
CASSPGGQGNQPQHF
>TRBJ2-2|.|TRBV15|.
TGTGCCACCAGCAGAGATGGGACAAGGAACACCGGGGAGCTGTTTTTT
CATSRDGTRNTGELFF
>TRBJ1-5|.|TRBV19|.
TGTGCCAGTAGTATCAAAGGGGTCGGGCGGCCCCAGCATTTT
CASSIKGVGRPQHF
>TRBJ2-1|.|TRBV29-1|TRBD2
TGCAGCGTTGAAGAGTCTAGCGGGGCTTCAGGGCAGTTCTTC
CSVEESSGASGQFF
>TRBJ1-4|few|TRBV18|TRBD1
TGTGCCAGCTCACCGGGACAGGCGCTCGGGGGTGAAAAACTGTTTTTT
CASSPGQALGGEKLFF
>TRBJ1-2|.|TRBV28|.
TGTGCCAGCAGTGTGACAGGTTTCTATGGCTACACCTTC
CASSVTGFYGYTF
>TRBJ1-3|.|TRBV28|TRBD1
TGTGCCAGTGTAAAGCCCACAGGGGCCTCTGGAAACACCATATATTTT
CASVKPTGASGNTIYF
>TRBJ2-7|.|TRBV24-1|.
TGTGCCACCAGTGCCTCGGAGGGGGCGTACGAGCAGTACTTC
CATSASEGAYEQYF
>TRBJ1-5|once|TRBV7-2|.
TGTGCCAGCAGTTCAGAGGGGTACAGGGAGAATCAGCCCCAGCATTTT
CASSSEGYRENQPQHF
>TRBJ2-1|.|TRBV10-3|.
TGTGCCATCAGTGAGTCTAAGGTCCGGCAGGGACACAGTAGAAATGAGCAGTTCTTC
CAISESKVRQGHSRNEQFF
>TRBJ2-5|.|TRBV19|TRBD2
TGTGCCAGTAGCAGACTAGCGGGGGCGCTCGGCGAGACCCAGTACTTC
CASSRLAGALGETQYF
>TRBJ1-1|.|TRBV5-1|.
TGCGCCAGCAGCTCAGATCTGAACACTGAAGCTTTCTTT
CASSSDLNTEAFF
>TRBJ1-1|.|TRBV5-6|.
TGTGCCAGCAGCTTAGCCCTAAACACTGAAGCTTTCTTT
CASSLALNTEAFF
>TRBJ1-5|.|TRBV3-1/TRBV3-2|.
TGTGCCAGCAGCCCCCCGGGGGGCAATCAGCCCCAGCATTTT
CASSPPGGNQPQHF
>TRBJ1-4|.|TRBV19|.
TGTGCCAGTAGTATAGGACGGCAGGGCGGTGAAAAACTGTTTTTT
CASSIGRQGGEKLFF
>TRBJ2-7|.|TRBV7-9|TRBD1
TGTGCCAGCAGCTTATGGACAGGGGGACGATCCTACGAGCAGTACTTC
CASSLWTGGRSYEQYF
>TRBJ2-1|once|TRBV28|.
TGTGCCAGCAGTTTGGGGAGGACAGGCCTGAATGAGCAGTTCTTC
CASSLGRTGLNEQFF
>TRBJ2-3|.|TRBV10-3|TRBD1
TGTGCCATCAGCGGGACAGGGACAGATACGCAGTATTTT
CAISGTGTDTQYF
>TRBJ1-2|.|TRBV2|.
TGTGCCAGCAGTGAGAGACACCCACGGGGTGGCGATGGCTACACCTTC
CASSERHPRGGDGYTF
>TRBJ1-2|.|TRBV5-8|.
TGTGCCAGCAGCTTGGATACTTATCCACCGACAGATCTTAACTATGGCTACACCTTC
CASSLDTYPPTDLNYGYTF
>TRBJ2-7|.|TRBV20-1|.
TGCAGTGCTAGTGCATATGACAGGTCCTACGAGCAGTACTTC
CSASAYDRSYEQYF
>TRBJ2-1|.|TRBV6-1|.
TGTGCCAGCAGCGAAAACTTGGGGGCTGCCTACAATGAGCAGTTCTTC
CASSENLGAAYNEQFF
>TRBJ2-7|.|TRBV7-9|TRBD1
TGTGCCAGCAGCGGCGGGACAGGCTACGAGCAGTACTTC
CASSGGTGYEQYF
>TRBJ1-6|.|TRBV30|TRBD1
TGTGCCTGGAGTGTACTTCAGGGGGGAGGTTCACCCCTCCACTTT
CAWSVLQGGGSPLHF
>TRBJ2-7|.|TRBV5-1|.
TGCGCCAGCAGCTTGGAGGGGTCGGCCTACGAGCAGTACTTC
CASSLEGSAYEQYF
>TRBJ1-1|.|TRBV19|.
TGTGCCAGGCCATCGGAGAAAGCTTTCTTT
CARPSEKAFF
>TRBJ2-3|.|TRBV14|.
TGTGCCAGCAGCCAAGCGGGGGCAGATACGCAGTATTTT
CASSQAGADTQYF
>TRBJ2-1|.|TRBV2|TRBD2
TGTGCCAGCAGTGAACAAGCGGGGGGGCCCCATGAGCAGTTCTTC
CASSEQAGGPHEQFF